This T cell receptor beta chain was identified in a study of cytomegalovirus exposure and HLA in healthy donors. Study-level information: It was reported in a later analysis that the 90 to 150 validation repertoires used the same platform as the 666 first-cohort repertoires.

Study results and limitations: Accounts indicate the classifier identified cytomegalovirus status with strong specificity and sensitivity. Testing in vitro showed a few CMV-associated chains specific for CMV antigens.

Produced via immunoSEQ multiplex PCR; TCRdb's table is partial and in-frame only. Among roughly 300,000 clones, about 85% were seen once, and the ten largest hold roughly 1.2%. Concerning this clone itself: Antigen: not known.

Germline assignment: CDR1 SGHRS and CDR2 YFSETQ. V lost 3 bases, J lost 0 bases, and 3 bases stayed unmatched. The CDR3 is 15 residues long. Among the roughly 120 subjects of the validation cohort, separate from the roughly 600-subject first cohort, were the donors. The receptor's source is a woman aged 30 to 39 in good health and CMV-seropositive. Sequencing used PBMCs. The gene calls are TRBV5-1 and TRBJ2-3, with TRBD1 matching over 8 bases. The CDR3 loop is CASSSTGDSTDTQYF. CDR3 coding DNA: TGCGCCAGCAGCTCGACAGGGGACAGCACAGATACGCAGTATTTT.